These T cell receptor beta chains were read from a single sample in a study of blood T cell repertoires in COVID-19. Method: immunoSEQ multiplex PCR; TCRdb's copy keeps in-frame clones and lacks some. The table has approximately 210,000 clones, approximately 73% seen once; the top ten hold about 17%. What was sequenced was PBMCs or T cells enriched from blood (not recorded which). The receptor set was obtained from a woman in her forties or fifties with acute COVID-19. Both conserved end residues are part of each CDR3. The D gene is left open where the match is weak. Rows may omit the clone size; those that give it use once, few, many or a size class.

clone_size,d_call,v_call,j_call,cdr3_aa,cdr3_nt
NA,NA,TRBV7-2,TRBJ1-1,CASSPSPVNTEAFF,TGTGCCAGCAGCCCGTCGCCGGTGAACACTGAAGCTTTCTTT
NA,NA,TRBV4-2,TRBJ1-2,CASSQKNDSPYGYTF,TGTGCCAGCAGCCAAAAAAATGACAGCCCCTATGGCTACACCTTC
NA,NA,TRBV28,TRBJ1-5,CAGTGGAGQPQHF,TGTGCCGGGACGGGGGGGGCGGGACAGCCCCAGCATTTT
NA,TRBD2,TRBV28,TRBJ2-5,CASSLSSGEQETQYF,TGTGCCAGCAGTTTGTCTAGCGGGGAGCAAGAGACCCAGTACTTC
NA,NA,TRBV28,TRBJ2-2,CASSLDGEVGELFF,TGTGCCAGCAGTTTAGATGGAGAAGTCGGGGAGCTGTTTTTT
NA,TRBD1,TRBV2,TRBJ1-4,CASRGAGGRINEKLFF,TGTGCCAGCAGAGGGGCAGGGGGCAGGATTAATGAAAAACTGTTTTTT
NA,TRBD1,TRBV10-2,TRBJ1-6,CASSDNRGNSPLHF,TGCGCCAGCAGTGACAACAGGGGGAATTCACCCCTCCACTTT
NA,TRBD1,TRBV3-1/TRBV3-2,TRBJ1-1,CASSLTGDTEAFF,TGTGCCAGCAGCCTTACAGGGGACACTGAAGCTTTCTTT
NA,TRBD2,TRBV28,TRBJ2-2,CASSPGTSRSGELFF,TGTGCCAGCAGTCCCGGGACTAGCAGATCCGGGGAGCTGTTTTTT
NA,NA,TRBV6-5,TRBJ1-6,CASSYEENSPLHF,TGTGCCAGCAGTTATGAAGAGAATTCACCCCTCCACTTT
once,NA,TRBV19,TRBJ2-3,CASSIGGQRTDTQYF,TGTGCCAGTAGTATTGGGGGACAACGCACAGATACGCAGTATTTT
NA,NA,TRBV18,TRBJ2-5,CASSRQTSLQETQYF,TGTGCCAGCTCGCGACAGACTAGTCTTCAAGAGACCCAGTACTTC
NA,NA,TRBV30,TRBJ1-5,CAWSVSDYVSNQPQHF,TGTGCCTGGAGTGTAAGTGACTACGTGAGCAATCAGCCCCAGCATTTT
NA,TRBD1,TRBV5-4,TRBJ2-3,CASRRTGDVDTQYF,TGTGCCAGCCGGAGGACAGGGGACGTAGATACGCAGTATTTT
once,NA,TRBV19,TRBJ1-2,CASSMRQTAYGYTF,TGTGCCAGTAGTATGAGACAGACAGCCTATGGCTACACCTTC
NA,TRBD2,TRBV28,TRBJ2-1,CASSLLAGGDNEQFF,TGTGCCAGCAGTTTACTAGCGGGGGGGGACAATGAGCAGTTCTTC
NA,NA,TRBV18,TRBJ2-5,CASSPNGAGETQYF,TGTGCCAGCTCACCAAACGGAGCGGGAGAGACCCAGTACTTC
NA,TRBD1,TRBV19,TRBJ1-1,CASSMIDRAATEAFF,TGTGCCAGTAGTATGATCGACAGGGCGGCCACTGAAGCTTTCTTT
NA,NA,TRBV6-4,TRBJ1-1,CASRPGLGAPNTEAFF,TGTGCCAGCAGACCCGGATTAGGGGCACCGAACACTGAAGCTTTCTTT
NA,NA,TRBV4-3,TRBJ2-2,CASSPVGGGLSGELFF,TGCGCCAGCAGCCCAGTTGGGGGGGGGCTCTCCGGGGAGCTGTTTTTT
NA,NA,TRBV5-1,TRBJ2-3,CASSLVGEARTDTQYF,TGCGCCAGCAGCTTAGTCGGGGAGGCACGCACAGATACGCAGTATTTT
NA,NA,TRBV28,TRBJ1-5,CASSGRITSNQPQHF,TGTGCCAGCAGTGGCAGGATAACGAGCAATCAGCCCCAGCATTTT
once,NA,TRBV15,TRBJ1-2,CATSRGQAQDYGYTF,TGTGCCACCAGCAGAGGACAGGCCCAGGACTATGGCTACACCTTC
NA,TRBD1,TRBV28,TRBJ1-5,CASSLPGQGSQPQHF,TGTGCCAGCAGTCTTCCGGGACAGGGATCCCAGCCCCAGCATTTT
NA,TRBD1,TRBV5-1,TRBJ2-5,CASSMTGDRAETQYF,TGCGCCAGCAGCATGACAGGGGATAGAGCAGAGACCCAGTACTTC
NA,TRBD1,TRBV14,TRBJ1-6,CASSQEQGMFNSPLHF,TGTGCCAGCAGCCAAGAACAGGGGATGTTTAATTCACCCCTCCACTTT
NA,NA,TRBV7-2,TRBJ1-1,CASSLTGTEAFF,TGTGCCAGCAGCTTAACAGGGACTGAAGCTTTCTTT
NA,NA,TRBV19,TRBJ1-2,CASSPPGRNYGYTF,TGTGCCAGTAGTCCGCCCGGTCGAAACTATGGCTACACCTTC
NA,TRBD1,TRBV7-6,TRBJ1-2,CASSPGAGGTNYGYTF,TGTGCCAGCAGCCCGGGGGCAGGGGGCACCAACTATGGCTACACCTTC
NA,TRBD2,TRBV20-1,TRBJ2-5,CSASGGGLRETQYF,TGCAGTGCTAGTGGCGGGGGGTTGCGAGAGACCCAGTACTTC
NA,NA,TRBV5-6,TRBJ1-2,CASSYRGGIDGYTF,TGTGCCAGCAGCTACCGGGGAGGGATAGATGGCTACACCTTC
NA,NA,TRBV4-1,TRBJ1-5,CASSQGPGATNQPQHF,TGCGCCAGCAGCCAAGGGCCAGGGGCCACCAATCAGCCCCAGCATTTT
NA,NA,TRBV24-1,TRBJ1-2,CATSGAQGATFGYTF,TGTGCCACCAGTGGGGCGCAAGGGGCGACCTTTGGCTACACCTTC
NA,TRBD1,TRBV6-5,TRBJ1-4,CASSTDRGYEKLFF,TGTGCCAGCAGTACCGACAGGGGGTATGAAAAACTGTTTTTT
NA,NA,TRBV5-4,TRBJ2-5,CASSLGRQETQYF,TGTGCCAGCAGCTTGGGGCGGCAAGAGACCCAGTACTTC
NA,NA,TRBV19,TRBJ2-1,CASSLGITGFDEQFF,TGTGCCAGTAGTCTGGGAATTACAGGGTTCGATGAGCAGTTCTTC
NA,NA,TRBV19,TRBJ2-4,CASRQGTKNIQYF,TGTGCCAGTAGGCAGGGGACCAAAAACATTCAGTACTTC
NA,NA,TRBV4-1,TRBJ1-2,CASSQDPAGSRTDGYTF,TGCGCCAGCAGCCAAGATCCGGCTGGTAGCCGAACTGATGGCTACACCTTC
NA,TRBD1,TRBV6-2/TRBV6-3,TRBJ1-6,CASSLQGADSPLHF,TGTGCCAGCAGTCTACAGGGGGCGGATTCACCCCTCCACTTT
NA,NA,TRBV7-9,TRBJ2-1,CASEVAGYNEQFF,TGTGCCAGCGAGGTAGCAGGGTACAATGAGCAGTTCTTC
NA,NA,TRBV3-1/TRBV3-2,TRBJ2-3,CASSLAASTDTQYF,TGTGCTAGCAGTCTAGCAGCTAGCACAGATACGCAGTATTTT
NA,TRBD1,TRBV6-5,TRBJ1-6,CASSRQGDSPLHF,TGTGCCAGCAGTAGACAGGGAGATTCACCCCTCCACTTT